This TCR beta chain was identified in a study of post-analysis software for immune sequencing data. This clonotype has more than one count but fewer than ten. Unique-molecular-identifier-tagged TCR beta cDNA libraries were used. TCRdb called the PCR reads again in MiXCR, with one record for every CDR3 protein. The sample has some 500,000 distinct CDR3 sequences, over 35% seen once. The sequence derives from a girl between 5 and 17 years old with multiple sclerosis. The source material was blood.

The DNA of the CDR3 is TGCAGTGTACTGACTAGCACAGATACGCAGTATTTT. Amino acids: CSVLTSTDTQYF. This chain links TRBV20-1 with TRBJ2-3; D remains ambiguous. Germline CDR1 is DFQATT and CDR2 is SNEGSKA (reference sequence). CDR3 length: 12 residues. V lost 7 bases and J 0 bases, leaving 8 bases between the germline ends.